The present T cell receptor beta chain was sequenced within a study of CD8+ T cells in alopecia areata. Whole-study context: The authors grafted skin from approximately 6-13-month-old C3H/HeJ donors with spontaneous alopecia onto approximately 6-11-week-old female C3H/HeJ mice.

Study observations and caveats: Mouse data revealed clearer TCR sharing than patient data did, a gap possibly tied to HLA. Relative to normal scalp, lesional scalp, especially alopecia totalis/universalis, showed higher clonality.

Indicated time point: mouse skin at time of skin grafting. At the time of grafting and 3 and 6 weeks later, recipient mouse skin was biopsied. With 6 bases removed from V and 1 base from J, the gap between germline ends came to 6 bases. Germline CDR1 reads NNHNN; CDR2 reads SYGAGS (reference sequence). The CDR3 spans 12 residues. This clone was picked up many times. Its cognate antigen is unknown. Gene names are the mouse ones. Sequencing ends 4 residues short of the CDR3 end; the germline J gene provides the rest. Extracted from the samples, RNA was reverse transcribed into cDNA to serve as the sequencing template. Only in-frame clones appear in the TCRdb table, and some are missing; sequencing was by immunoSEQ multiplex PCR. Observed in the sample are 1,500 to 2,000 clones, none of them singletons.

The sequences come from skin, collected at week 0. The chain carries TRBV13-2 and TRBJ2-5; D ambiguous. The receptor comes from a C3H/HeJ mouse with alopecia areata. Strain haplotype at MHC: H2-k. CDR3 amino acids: CASATDQDTQYF. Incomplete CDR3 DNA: TGTGCCAGCGCAACAGACCAAGAC.